The rows below give T cell receptor beta chains drawn from one sample of a study of T cells after yellow fever vaccination. TCRdb used MiXCR to reprocess the 5' RACE reads, holding one entry per CDR3 protein. In the table there are about 370,000 distinct CDR3 sequences, 11% of which are singletons. The starting material was PBMCs, obtained on the day of the first yellow fever vaccination. These receptors were obtained from a man aged 18 to 29 who received the YFV17D yellow fever vaccine. CDR3s include the opening cysteine and the closing phenylalanine or tryptophan. The D gene is left open where the match is weak. Clone size appears in some rows only: once, few, many, or a class for an expanded clone.

size	D	J	V	CDR3	DNA
-	TRBD1	TRBJ2-1	TRBV11-2	CASSPWTGLNNEQFF	TGTGCCAGCAGCCCCTGGACAGGGCTAAACAATGAGCAGTTCTTC
-	-	TRBJ1-6	TRBV27	CASSRGFGNSPLHF	TGTGCCAGCAGCAGGGGTTTCGGGAATTCACCCCTCCACTTT
few	TRBD1	TRBJ2-3	TRBV7-3	CASSVSRDRITDTQYF	TGTGCCAGCAGCGTCAGCCGGGACAGGATCACAGATACGCAGTATTTT
-	TRBD1	TRBJ2-7	TRBV10-3	CAISEFGQGASVQYF	TGTGCCATCAGTGAATTCGGACAGGGGGCTAGTGTTCAGTACTTC
-	TRBD1	TRBJ1-5	TRBV20-1	CSARVSGGRGQPQHF	TGCAGTGCTAGGGTCTCAGGGGGCCGGGGCCAGCCCCAGCATTTT
few	-	TRBJ2-6	TRBV19	CASGGSSGANVLTF	TGTGCCAGTGGGGGGAGCTCTGGGGCCAACGTCCTGACTTTC
few	-	TRBJ2-1	TRBV12-3/TRBV12-4	CASSLYLWAGEQFF	TGTGCCAGCAGTCTATACCTCTGGGCAGGGGAGCAGTTCTTC
-	TRBD1	TRBJ1-1	TRBV20-1	CSARTGGTATEAFF	TGCAGTGCGAGGACAGGGGGTACAGCCACTGAAGCTTTCTTT
few	-	TRBJ2-3	TRBV7-2	CASSFRWDPRTDTQYF	TGTGCCAGCAGCTTTCGGTGGGACCCACGCACAGATACGCAGTATTTT
-	TRBD2	TRBJ2-5	TRBV27	CASSFGGGGRETQYF	TGTGCCAGCAGTTTCGGCGGGGGGGGCCGAGAGACCCAGTACTTC
-	-	TRBJ1-6	TRBV12-3/TRBV12-4	CASSFRGGGHNSPLHF	TGTGCCAGCAGTTTCCGCGGGGGGGGGCATAATTCACCCCTCCACTTT
-	-	TRBJ1-2	TRBV5-5	CASGMTAKIYGYTF	TGTGCCAGCGGGATGACAGCGAAAATCTATGGCTACACCTTC
many	-	TRBJ2-2	TRBV29-1	CSVEMVGTGELFF	TGCAGCGTTGAAATGGTTGGCACCGGGGAGCTGTTTTTT
few	-	TRBJ1-2	TRBV7-2	CASSTQTNYGYTF	TGTGCCAGCAGCACCCAGACTAACTATGGCTACACCTTC
few	TRBD1	TRBJ2-1	TRBV5-4	CASSLGQSFSYNEQFF	TGTGCCAGCAGCCTGGGACAGTCGTTCTCCTACAATGAGCAGTTCTTC
many	-	TRBJ2-5	TRBV19	CASSISGETQYF	TGTGCCAGTAGTATATCAGGAGAGACCCAGTACTTC
-	-	TRBJ2-5	TRBV5-5	CASSFGNLGETQYF	TGTGCCAGCAGCTTTGGCAACCTGGGAGAGACCCAGTACTTC
-	-	TRBJ2-1	TRBV12-3/TRBV12-4	CASRGRVSNEQFF	TGTGCCAGCAGAGGACGAGTCTCAAATGAGCAGTTCTTC
few	TRBD1	TRBJ2-1	TRBV4-2	CASSKLRDSRKINYNEQFF	TGTGCCAGCAGTAAACTCCGGGACAGCCGGAAAATCAATTACAATGAGCAGTTCTTC
-	-	TRBJ1-5	TRBV4-2	CASSQVAGNQPQHF	TGTGCCAGCAGCCAAGTGGCAGGAAATCAGCCCCAGCATTTT
many	TRBD2	TRBJ2-3	TRBV5-1	CASSLATSGETDTQYF	TGCGCCAGCAGCTTGGCGACTAGCGGGGAGACAGATACGCAGTATTTT
many	-	TRBJ1-6	TRBV19	CASSLTENSPLHF	TGTGCCAGTAGTCTCACGGAGAATTCACCCCTCCACTTT
many	-	TRBJ2-3	TRBV5-6	CASSFSRGDTQYF	TGTGCCAGCAGCTTCTCTCGTGGAGATACGCAGTATTTT
many	-	TRBJ1-1	TRBV14	CASSPIQGPTEAFF	TGTGCCAGCAGCCCAATCCAGGGGCCCACTGAAGCTTTCTTT
few	-	TRBJ2-7	TRBV6-2/TRBV6-3	CASSLAVVHEQYF	TGTGCCAGCAGTTTGGCGGTAGTCCACGAGCAGTACTTC
few	TRBD1	TRBJ1-5	TRBV12-3/TRBV12-4	CASSPGQGVGRGNQPQHF	TGTGCCAGCAGCCCGGGACAGGGGGTGGGACGGGGCAATCAGCCCCAGCATTTT
-	TRBD2	TRBJ2-1	TRBV30	CAWLAGGPNEQFF	TGTGCCTGGCTAGCGGGGGGGCCCAATGAGCAGTTCTTC
few	-	TRBJ1-6	TRBV11-2	CASSPPTIKLDSPLHF	TGTGCCAGCAGCCCGCCAACCATTAAGCTGGATTCACCCCTCCACTTT
few	-	TRBJ2-5	TRBV28	CASSFLGEETQYF	TGTGCCAGCAGTTTCTTAGGGGAAGAGACCCAGTACTTC
-	-	TRBJ2-1	TRBV7-9	CASSLATSSYNEQFF	TGTGCCAGCAGCTTAGCAACGAGCTCCTACAATGAGCAGTTCTTC
few	TRBD2	TRBJ2-1	TRBV18	CASSPPQRGKHNEQFF	TGTGCCAGCTCACCACCGCAGCGGGGAAAACACAATGAGCAGTTCTTC
few	TRBD2	TRBJ2-3	TRBV5-8	CASSLQGSGGDTQYF	TGTGCCAGCAGCCTCCAGGGTAGCGGGGGAGATACGCAGTATTTT
-	-	TRBJ2-5	TRBV11-2	CASSSLGGAGGETQYF	TGTGCCAGCAGCTCCCTAGGGGGGGCTGGGGGGGAGACCCAGTACTTC
-	-	TRBJ2-6	TRBV9	CASSVMGLAGSGANVLTF	TGTGCCAGCAGCGTGATGGGGCTCGCGGGCTCTGGGGCCAACGTCCTGACTTTC
few	TRBD2	TRBJ2-3	TRBV5-1	CASTSGRGGTDTQYF	TGCGCCAGCACCTCGGGCCGGGGGGGCACAGATACGCAGTATTTT
few	TRBD1	TRBJ2-1	TRBV20-1	CSAWSGTGGDEQFF	TGCAGTGCTTGGTCCGGGACAGGGGGGGATGAGCAGTTCTTC
-	-	TRBJ2-2	TRBV5-4	CASSPAGTLDGELFF	TGTGCCAGCAGCCCCGCCGGGACTCTGGACGGGGAGCTGTTTTTT
many	-	TRBJ2-5	TRBV5-1	CASSYGSRETQYF	TGCGCCAGCTCATACGGGTCCCGGGAGACCCAGTACTTC
few	-	TRBJ1-6	TRBV6-5	CASSYDTSSSYNSPLHF	TGTGCCAGCAGTTACGACACTTCGAGCTCCTATAATTCACCCCTCCACTTT
few	-	TRBJ1-5	TRBV12-3/TRBV12-4	CASSSGYNQPQHF	TGTGCCAGCAGTTCAGGGTACAATCAGCCCCAGCATTTT
-	TRBD2	TRBJ2-5	TRBV5-6	CASSLYGGVETQYF	TGTGCCAGCAGCTTGTACGGGGGGGTGGAGACCCAGTACTTC
few	-	TRBJ1-2	TRBV7-2	CASSLGEGGRYGYTF	TGTGCCAGCAGCTTAGGGGAGGGGGGAAGGTATGGCTACACCTTC
-	-	TRBJ2-1	TRBV20-1	CSARDNRVWDEQFF	TGCAGTGCTAGGGATAACAGGGTCTGGGATGAGCAGTTCTTC
-	-	TRBJ2-2	TRBV24-1	CATSDRTPGSTGELFF	TGTGCCACCAGTGACCGGACCCCAGGCAGCACCGGGGAGCTGTTTTTT
-	-	TRBJ1-5	TRBV9	CASRGGSNQPQHF	TGTGCCAGCAGGGGGGGAAGCAATCAGCCCCAGCATTTT
few	TRBD1	TRBJ2-1	TRBV7-2	CASSLGPQGAYEQFF	TGTGCCAGCAGCTTAGGTCCCCAGGGGGCTTATGAGCAGTTCTTC
-	-	TRBJ2-5	TRBV5-4	CASSLGRAQETQYF	TGTGCCAGCAGCTTGGGCAGAGCCCAAGAGACCCAGTACTTC
-	-	TRBJ2-5	TRBV4-3	CASSQETVEETQYF	TGCGCCAGCAGCCAAGAAACAGTAGAAGAGACCCAGTACTTC
-	-	TRBJ1-6	TRBV19	CASRPGRRNSPLHF	TGTGCCAGTAGACCGGGACGGCGGAATTCACCCCTCCACTTT
-	-	TRBJ1-1	TRBV27	CASSNLGGADNAFF	TGTGCCAGCAGTAACCTCGGGGGGGCTGACAATGCTTTCTTT
-	-	TRBJ2-1	TRBV28	CASSPVWGNEQFF	TGTGCCAGCAGTCCGGTTTGGGGAAATGAGCAGTTCTTC
-	TRBD1	TRBJ2-7	TRBV4-1	CASSHRTGGSYEQYF	TGCGCCAGCAGCCATCGGACAGGGGGCAGCTACGAGCAGTACTTC